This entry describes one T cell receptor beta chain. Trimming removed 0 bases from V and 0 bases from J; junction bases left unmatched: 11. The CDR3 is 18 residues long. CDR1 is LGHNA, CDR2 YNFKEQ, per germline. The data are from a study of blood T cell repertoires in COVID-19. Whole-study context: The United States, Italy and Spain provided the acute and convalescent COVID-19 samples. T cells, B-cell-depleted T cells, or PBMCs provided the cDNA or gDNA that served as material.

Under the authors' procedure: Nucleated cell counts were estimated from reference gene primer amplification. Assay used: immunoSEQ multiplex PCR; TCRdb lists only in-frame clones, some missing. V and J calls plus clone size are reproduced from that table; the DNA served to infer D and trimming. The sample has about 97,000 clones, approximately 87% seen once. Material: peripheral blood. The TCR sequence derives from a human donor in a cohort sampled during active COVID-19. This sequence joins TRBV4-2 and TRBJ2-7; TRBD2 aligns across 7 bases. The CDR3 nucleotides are TGTGCCAGCAGCCAAGATCCCTCTGCGGGACTAATCTCCTACGAGCAGTACTTC. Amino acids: CASSQDPSAGLISYEQYF.